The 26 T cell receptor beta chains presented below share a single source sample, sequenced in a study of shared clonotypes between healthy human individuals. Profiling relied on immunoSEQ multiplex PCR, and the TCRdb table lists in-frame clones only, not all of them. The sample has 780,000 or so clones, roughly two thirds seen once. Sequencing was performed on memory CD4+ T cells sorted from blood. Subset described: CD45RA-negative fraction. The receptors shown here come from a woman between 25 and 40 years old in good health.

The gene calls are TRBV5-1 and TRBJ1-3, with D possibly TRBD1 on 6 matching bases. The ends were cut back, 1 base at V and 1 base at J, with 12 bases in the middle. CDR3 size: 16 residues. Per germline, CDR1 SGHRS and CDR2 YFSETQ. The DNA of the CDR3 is TGCGCCAGCAGCTTGACAGGGTTATTTTCTGGAAACACCATATATTTT. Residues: CASSLTGLFSGNTIYF.

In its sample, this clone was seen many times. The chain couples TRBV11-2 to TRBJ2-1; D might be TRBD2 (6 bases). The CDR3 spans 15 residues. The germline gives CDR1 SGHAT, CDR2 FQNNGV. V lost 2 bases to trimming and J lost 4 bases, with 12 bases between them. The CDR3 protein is CASSLSLADYNEQFF. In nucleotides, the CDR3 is TGTGCCAGCAGCTTATCACTAGCAGATTACAATGAGCAGTTCTTC.

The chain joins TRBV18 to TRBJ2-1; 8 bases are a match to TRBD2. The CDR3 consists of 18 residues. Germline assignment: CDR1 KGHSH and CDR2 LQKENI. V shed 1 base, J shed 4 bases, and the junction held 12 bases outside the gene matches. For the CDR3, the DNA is TGTGCCAGCTCACCACGAGGTGGCAGCGGGGGTTCGTACAATGAGCAGTTCTTC. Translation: CASSPRGGSGGSYNEQFF.

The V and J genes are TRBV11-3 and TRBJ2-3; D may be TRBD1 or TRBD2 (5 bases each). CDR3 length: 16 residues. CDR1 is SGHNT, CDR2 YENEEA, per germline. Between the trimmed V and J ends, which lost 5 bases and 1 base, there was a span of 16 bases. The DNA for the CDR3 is TGTGCCAGCAGCCACCCCCGGGACGGAGGCACAGATACGCAGTATTTT. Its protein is CASSHPRDGGTDTQYF.

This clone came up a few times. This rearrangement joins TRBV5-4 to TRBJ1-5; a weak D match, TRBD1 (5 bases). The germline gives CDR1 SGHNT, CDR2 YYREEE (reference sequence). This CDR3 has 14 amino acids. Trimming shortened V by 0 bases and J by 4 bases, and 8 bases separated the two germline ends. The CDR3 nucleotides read TGTGCCAGCAGCTTGGATGGGGCGAATCAGCCCCAGCATTTT. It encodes CASSLDGANQPQHF.

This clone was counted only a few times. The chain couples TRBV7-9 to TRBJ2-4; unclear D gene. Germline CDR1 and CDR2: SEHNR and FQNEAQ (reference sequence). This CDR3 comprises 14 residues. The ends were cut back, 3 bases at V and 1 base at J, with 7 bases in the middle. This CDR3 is CASSFEGAKNIQYF. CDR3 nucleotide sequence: TGTGCCAGCAGCTTTGAAGGGGCCAAAAACATTCAGTACTTC. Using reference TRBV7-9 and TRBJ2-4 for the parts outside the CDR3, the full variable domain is DTGVSQNPRHKITKRGQNVTFRCDPISEHNRLYWYRQTLGQGPEFLTYFQNEAQLEKSRLLSDRFSAERPKGSFSTLEIQRTEQGDSAMYLCASSFEGAKNIQYFGAGTRLSVL.

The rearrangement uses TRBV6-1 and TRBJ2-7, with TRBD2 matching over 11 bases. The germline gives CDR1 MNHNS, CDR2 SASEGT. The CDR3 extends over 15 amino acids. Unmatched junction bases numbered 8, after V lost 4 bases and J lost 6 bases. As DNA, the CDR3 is TGTGCCAGCAGTGCCCTGCTAGCGGGAGGTGCCGAGCAGTACTTC. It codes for CASSALLAGGAEQYF.

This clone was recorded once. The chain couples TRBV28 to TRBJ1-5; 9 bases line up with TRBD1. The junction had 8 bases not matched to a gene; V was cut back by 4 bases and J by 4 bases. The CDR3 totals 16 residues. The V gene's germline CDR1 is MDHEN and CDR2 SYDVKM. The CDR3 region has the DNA TGTGCCAGCAGTTCCGGGACAGGGAGTGTTAATCAGCCCCAGCATTTT. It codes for CASSSGTGSVNQPQHF.

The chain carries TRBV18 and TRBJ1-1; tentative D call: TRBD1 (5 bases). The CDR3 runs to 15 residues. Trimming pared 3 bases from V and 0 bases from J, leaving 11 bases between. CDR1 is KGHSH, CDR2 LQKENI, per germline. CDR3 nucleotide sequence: TGTGCCAGCTCACCCCCTGGGGCCATGAACACTGAAGCTTTCTTT. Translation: CASSPPGAMNTEAFF.

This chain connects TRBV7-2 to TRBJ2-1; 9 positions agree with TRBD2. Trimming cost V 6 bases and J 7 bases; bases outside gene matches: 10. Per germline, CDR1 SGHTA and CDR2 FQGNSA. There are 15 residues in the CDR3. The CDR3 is CASSFLAGDMNEQFF. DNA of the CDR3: TGTGCCAGCAGTTTCTTAGCGGGAGATATGAATGAGCAGTTCTTC.

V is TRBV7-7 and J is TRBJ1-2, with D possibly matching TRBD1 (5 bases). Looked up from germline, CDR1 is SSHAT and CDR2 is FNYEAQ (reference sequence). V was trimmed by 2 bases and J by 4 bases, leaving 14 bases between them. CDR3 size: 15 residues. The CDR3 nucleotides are TGTGCCAGCAGCTTACTCCAGGGTTTAAGCTATGGCTACACCTTC. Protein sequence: CASSLLQGLSYGYTF.

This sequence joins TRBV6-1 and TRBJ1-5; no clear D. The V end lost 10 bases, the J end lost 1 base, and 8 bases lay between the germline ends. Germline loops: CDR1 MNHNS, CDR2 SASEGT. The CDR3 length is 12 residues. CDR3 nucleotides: TGTGCCACCATGGACAGCAATCAGCCCCAGCATTTT. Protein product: CATMDSNQPQHF.

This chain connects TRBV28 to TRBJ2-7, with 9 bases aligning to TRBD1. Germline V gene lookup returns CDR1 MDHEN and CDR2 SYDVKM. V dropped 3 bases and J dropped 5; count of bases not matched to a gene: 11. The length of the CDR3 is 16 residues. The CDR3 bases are TGTGCCAGCAGTTTGGTCCATCCAACAGGGGGCCACGAGCAGTACTTC. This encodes CASSLVHPTGGHEQYF. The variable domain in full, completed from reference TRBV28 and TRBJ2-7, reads DVKVTQSSRYLVKRTGEKVFLECVQDMDHENMFWYRQDPGLGLRLIYFSYDVKMKEKGDIPEGYSVSREKKERFSLILESASTNQTSMYLCASSLVHPTGGHEQYFGPGTRLTVT.

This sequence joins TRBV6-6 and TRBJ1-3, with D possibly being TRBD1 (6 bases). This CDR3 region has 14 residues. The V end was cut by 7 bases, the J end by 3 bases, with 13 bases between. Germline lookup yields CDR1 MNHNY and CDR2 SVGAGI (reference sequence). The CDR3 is CASNPQGGGNTIYF. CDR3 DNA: TGTGCCAGCAATCCACAGGGAGGTGGAAACACCATATATTTT.

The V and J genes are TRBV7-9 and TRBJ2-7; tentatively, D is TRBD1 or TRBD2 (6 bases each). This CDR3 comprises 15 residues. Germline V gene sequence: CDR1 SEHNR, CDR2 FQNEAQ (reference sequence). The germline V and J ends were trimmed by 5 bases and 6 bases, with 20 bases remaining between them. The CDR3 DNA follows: TGTGCCAGCAGCCAAGGATCGAAAGGGGGAGGCGAGCAGTACTTC. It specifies CASSQGSKGGGEQYF.

CDR3 sequence: CASSQRQGATDTQYF. The CDR3 region has the DNA TGCGCCAGCAGTCAGCGCCAGGGGGCAACAGATACGCAGTATTTT. The V call is TRBV23-1, the J call TRBJ2-3, with 8 bases identical to TRBD1. TRBV23-1 is given ORF status, its function remaining uncertain. The CDR3 extends over 15 amino acids. V shed 3 bases and J 3 bases; nucleotides not matched to a gene: 5.

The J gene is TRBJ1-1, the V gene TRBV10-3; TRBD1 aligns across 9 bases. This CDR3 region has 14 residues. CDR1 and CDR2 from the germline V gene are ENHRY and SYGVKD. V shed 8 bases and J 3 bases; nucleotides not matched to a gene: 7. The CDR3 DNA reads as TGTGCCATCCGGGGACAGGGCGATTACACTGAAGCTTTCTTT. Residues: CAIRGQGDYTEAFF.

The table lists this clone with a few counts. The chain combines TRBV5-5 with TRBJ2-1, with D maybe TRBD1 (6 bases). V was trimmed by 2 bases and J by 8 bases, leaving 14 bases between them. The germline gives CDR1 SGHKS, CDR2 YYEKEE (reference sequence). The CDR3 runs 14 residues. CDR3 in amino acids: CASSLQGGRDEQFF. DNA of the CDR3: TGTGCCAGCAGCTTACAGGGTGGCAGGGATGAGCAGTTCTTC.

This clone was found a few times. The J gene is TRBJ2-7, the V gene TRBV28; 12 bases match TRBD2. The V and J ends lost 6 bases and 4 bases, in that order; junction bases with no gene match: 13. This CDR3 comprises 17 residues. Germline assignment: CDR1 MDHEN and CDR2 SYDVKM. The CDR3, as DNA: TGTGCCAGCAGCGACCTTGCTAGCGGGAGGGCGCGATACGAGCAGTACTTC. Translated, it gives CASSDLASGRARYEQYF.

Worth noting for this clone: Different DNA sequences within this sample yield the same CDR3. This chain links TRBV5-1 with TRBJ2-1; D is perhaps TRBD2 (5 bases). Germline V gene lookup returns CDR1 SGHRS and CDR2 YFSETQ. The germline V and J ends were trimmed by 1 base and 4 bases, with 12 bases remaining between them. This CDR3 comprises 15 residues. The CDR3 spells CASSLSSGLYNEQFF. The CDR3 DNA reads TGCGCCAGCAGCTTGTCCAGCGGATTGTACAATGAGCAGTTCTTC.

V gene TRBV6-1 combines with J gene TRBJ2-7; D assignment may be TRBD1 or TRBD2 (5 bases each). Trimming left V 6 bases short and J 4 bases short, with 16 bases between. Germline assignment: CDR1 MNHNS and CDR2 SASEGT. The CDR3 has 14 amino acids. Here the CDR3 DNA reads TGTGCCAGCAGCGGGACCTGGGGGTCTTACGAGCAGTACTTC. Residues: CASSGTWGSYEQYF.

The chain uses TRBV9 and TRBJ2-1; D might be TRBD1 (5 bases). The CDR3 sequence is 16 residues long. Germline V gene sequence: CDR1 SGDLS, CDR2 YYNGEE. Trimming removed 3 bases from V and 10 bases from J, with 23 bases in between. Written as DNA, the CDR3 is TGTGCCAGCAGCGGGTGGATCGGCCAGGGCGCTCGGGAGCAGTTCTTC. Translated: CASSGWIGQGAREQFF.

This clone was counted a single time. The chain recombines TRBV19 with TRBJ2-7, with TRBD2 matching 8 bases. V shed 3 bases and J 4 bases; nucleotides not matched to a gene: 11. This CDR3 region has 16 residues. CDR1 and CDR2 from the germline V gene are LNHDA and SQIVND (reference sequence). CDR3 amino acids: CASSIGPLAGMYEQYF. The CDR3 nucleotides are TGTGCCAGTAGTATCGGGCCTTTAGCGGGGATGTACGAGCAGTACTTC.

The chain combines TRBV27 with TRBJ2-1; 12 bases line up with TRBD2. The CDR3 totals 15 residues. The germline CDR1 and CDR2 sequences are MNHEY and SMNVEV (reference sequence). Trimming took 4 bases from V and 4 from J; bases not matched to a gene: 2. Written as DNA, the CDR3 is TGTGCCAGCAGTTCGCTAGCGGGAGGGTACAATGAGCAGTTCTTC. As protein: CASSSLAGGYNEQFF.

This chain's CDR3 is CASSTGTGLAREQFF. In DNA, the CDR3 is TGTGCCAGCAGTACAGGAACTGGGCTAGCCCGGGAGCAGTTCTTC. The chain recombines TRBV27 with TRBJ2-1, with D perhaps TRBD1 or TRBD2 (5 bases each). Trimming stripped 5 bases from V and 10 bases from J, with 21 bases between. From germline, CDR1 is MNHEY and CDR2 SMNVEV (reference sequence). This CDR3 has 15 residues.

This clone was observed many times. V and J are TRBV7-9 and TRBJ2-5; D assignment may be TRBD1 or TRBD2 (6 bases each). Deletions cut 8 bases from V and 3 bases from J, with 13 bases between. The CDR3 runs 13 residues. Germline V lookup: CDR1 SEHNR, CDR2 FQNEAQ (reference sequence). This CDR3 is CASLGGGEETQYF. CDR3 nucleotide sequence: TGTGCCAGCCTGGGGGGCGGCGAAGAGACCCAGTACTTC.